The 20 T cell receptor beta chains reported below all come from one sample, sequenced in a study of T cell changes during pregnancy in multiple sclerosis. TCRdb keeps only in-frame clones here, not all; method: immunoSEQ multiplex PCR. The sample includes tens of thousands of clones, roughly nine tenths of them seen just once. The sequenced sample was peripheral blood, obtained before pregnancy. The receptors here all came from a female donor with multiple sclerosis, enrolled in a pregnancy study.

This chain uses TRBV7-8 with TRBJ1-6; no definite D call. CDR1 SGHVS and CDR2 FQNEAQ come from the germline V gene. This CDR3 comprises 14 residues. V gave up 5 bases and J gave up 7 bases, with 12 bases separating them. CDR3: CASSTKTGNSPLHF. The DNA for the CDR3 is TGTGCCAGCAGCACCAAAACGGGAAATTCACCCCTCCACTTT.

The rearrangement uses TRBV6-6 and TRBJ2-3; possible D gene TRBD1, 6 bases. The length of the CDR3 is 14 residues. Germline values: CDR1 MNHNY, CDR2 SVGAGI (reference sequence). The germline V and J ends were trimmed by 2 bases and 3 bases, with 9 bases remaining between them. CDR3 sequence: CASSYRGGTDTQYF. DNA of the CDR3: TGTGCCAGCAGTTACCGAGGGGGTACAGATACGCAGTATTTT.

The V call is TRBV6-1, the J call TRBJ1-1; D not certain. V lost 4 bases to trimming and J lost 3 bases, with 3 bases between them. Germline CDR1 reads MNHNS; CDR2 reads SASEGT. CDR3 length: 11 amino acids. The CDR3 DNA is TGTGCCAGCAGTGCGTACACTGAAGCTTTCTTT. Translating gives CASSAYTEAFF.

This clone was seen just once. The chain couples TRBV5-1 to TRBJ1-1; perhaps TRBD1 as D (5 bases). CDR3 size: 14 residues. V shed 0 bases and J shed 4 bases, with 10 bases lying between them. CDR1 and CDR2 (germline): SGHRS, YFSETQ. The CDR3 spells CASSLGSGATEAFF. The DNA of the CDR3 is TGCGCCAGCAGCTTGGGTAGTGGGGCCACTGAAGCTTTCTTT.

The chain uses TRBV19 and TRBJ1-2; 7 bases line up with TRBD1. Germline lookup yields CDR1 LNHDA and CDR2 SQIVND (reference sequence). This CDR3 is 15 amino acids long. With 7 bases clipped from V and 4 bases from J, the junction kept 12 bases outside the gene matches. The DNA of the CDR3 is TGTGCCAGTAACCAATGGGACAGTCAAGTCTATGGCTACACCTTC. Translation gives CASNQWDSQVYGYTF.

This clone was observed once. The gene calls are TRBV15 and TRBJ2-2; TRBD1 matches at 8 bases. After removal of 2 bases from V and 4 bases from J, the junction contained 9 bases not matched to a gene. CDR1 and CDR2 (germline): LNHNV, YYDKDF (reference sequence). The CDR3 sequence is 17 residues long. DNA for the CDR3: TGTGCCACCAGCAGAACCCCGGACAGGGTGGGCACCGGGGAGCTGTTTTTT. Protein sequence: CATSRTPDRVGTGELFF.

The CDR3 DNA sequence: TGTGCCAGCAGCCACACGGGGGGTGGCACAGATACGCAGTATTTT. This sequence encodes CASSHTGGGTDTQYF. The chain recombines TRBV5-4 with TRBJ2-3; 7 bases map to TRBD2. This CDR3 spans 15 amino acids. Germline loops: CDR1 SGHNT, CDR2 YYREEE (reference sequence). The junction had 6 bases not matched to a gene; V was cut back by 4 bases and J by 1 base.

The chain couples TRBV18 to TRBJ1-2; tentatively, D is TRBD1 (6 bases). Trimming shortened V by 6 bases and J by 2 bases, and 19 bases separated the two germline ends. Germline-derived CDR1 and CDR2 are KGHSH and LQKENI. CDR3 length equals 16 residues. CDR3 nucleotides: TGTGCCAGCTCCCCGGTTGTCCGGACAGAAAACTATGGCTACACCTTC. Its protein is CASSPVVRTENYGYTF.

This chain uses TRBV9 with TRBJ2-3; TRBD2 might be the D (6 bases). Trimming took off 2 bases at V and 2 bases at J, with 12 bases between the two ends. The CDR3 totals 15 residues. The V gene's germline CDR1 is SGDLS and CDR2 YYNGEE. This CDR3 is CASSVGGAITDTQYF. Here the CDR3 DNA reads TGTGCCAGCAGCGTGGGCGGGGCCATCACAGATACGCAGTATTTT.

There are a few counts of this clone. This sequence joins TRBV11-2 and TRBJ2-7; tentative D call: TRBD1 (6 bases). This CDR3 region has 14 residues. Germline V gene lookup returns CDR1 SGHAT and CDR2 FQNNGV. V was trimmed by 5 bases and J by 6 bases, leaving 17 bases between them. The DNA of the CDR3 is TGTGCCAGCAGCCATCACAGGGCCTACCGCGAGCAGTACTTC. It yields the protein CASSHHRAYREQYF. The full variable domain, in which reference TRBV11-2 and TRBJ2-7 provide the parts outside the CDR3, is EAGVAQSPRYKIIEKRQSVAFWCNPISGHATLYWYQQILGQGPKLLIQFQNNGVVDDSQLPKDRFSAERLKGVDSTLKIQPAKLEDSAVYLCASSHHRAYREQYFGPGTRLTVT.

To note about this clone: Its ends do not fully match the called genes, so a read error is possible. The chain is built from TRBV19 and TRBJ1-1, with 8 bases lining up with TRBD1. CDR1 and CDR2 from the germline V gene are LNHDA and SQIVND (reference sequence). CDR3 size: 13 residues. The CDR3 here is CASSIGQGADAFF. The CDR3 DNA is TGTGCCAGTAGTATAGGTCAGGGGGCTGATGCTTTCTTT.

The gene calls are TRBV6-1 and TRBJ2-4; 12 bases agree with TRBD2. Trimming removed 1 base from V and 0 bases from J; junction bases left unmatched: 16. CDR1 and CDR2 from the germline V gene are MNHNS and SASEGT. This CDR3 is built from 22 residues. The CDR3 spells CASSEEPLALAGGPLAKNIQYF. The CDR3 DNA follows: TGTGCCAGCAGTGAAGAGCCACTCGCACTAGCGGGGGGACCCTTAGCCAAAAACATTCAGTACTTC.

This chain links TRBV7-2 with TRBJ2-7; 13 positions agree with TRBD2. In germline, CDR1 is SGHTA, CDR2 FQGNSA. The CDR3 contains 16 residues. The V gene end was trimmed by 4 bases and the J gene end by 4 bases; junction bases not matched to a gene: 7. The CDR3 reads CASSYLGTSGAYEQYF. CDR3 DNA sequence: TGTGCCAGCAGCTATCTTGGGACTAGCGGGGCTTACGAGCAGTACTTC.

The CDR3 DNA is TGCGCCAGCAGCTTGAGGACTAGCGGGGACAATGAGCAGTTCTTC. It specifies CASSLRTSGDNEQFF. The genes are TRBV5-1 and TRBJ2-1; 12 nucleotides align to TRBD2. In germline, CDR1 is SGHRS, CDR2 YFSETQ. The CDR3 loop spans 15 amino acids. The trim removed 1 base at V and 5 bases at J, leaving 1 base unmatched.

This clone came up once. This chain links TRBV5-1 with TRBJ2-2; tentatively, D is TRBD1 (6 bases). Trimming stripped 6 bases from V and 1 base from J, with 16 bases between. CDR1 and CDR2 from the germline V gene are SGHRS and YFSETQ. The CDR3 loop spans 16 amino acids. In nucleotides, the CDR3 is TGCGCCAGCATCCTGGACCGGACAGAGAACACCGGGGAGCTGTTTTTT. Translating gives CASILDRTENTGELFF.

The chain employs TRBV6-1 and TRBJ1-2, with no clear D. Trimming took 8 bases from V and 0 from J, leaving 13 bases between them. The CDR3 is 14 residues long. CDR1 and CDR2 (germline): MNHNS, SASEGT. The CDR3 spells CASCRETSNYGYTF. CDR3 DNA: TGTGCCAGCTGCCGGGAAACCTCTAACTATGGCTACACCTTC.

The gene calls are TRBV2 and TRBJ1-6; 9 bases map to TRBD1. Germline CDR1 reads SNHLY; CDR2 reads FYNNEI. The CDR3 has 14 residues. J gave up 10 bases and V 7 bases, and 8 bases lay outside the gene matches. DNA for the CDR3: TGTGCCAGCAAGAACCGGGACAGGGTGTCACCCCTCCACTTT. Amino acids: CASKNRDRVSPLHF.

The chain recombines TRBV6-5 with TRBJ2-2; D might be TRBD2 (5 bases). The CDR3 is 15 amino acids. V dropped 0 bases and J dropped 9 bases, with 14 bases sitting between them. Germline loops: CDR1 MNHEY, CDR2 SVGAGI. Here the CDR3 DNA reads TGTGCCAGCAGTTACTCGGGAGAAGGGCACCGGGAGCTGTTTTTT. Its translation is CASSYSGEGHRELFF.

This chain connects TRBV20-1 to TRBJ1-2, with D unclear. Deletions cut 1 base from V and 8 bases from J, with 8 bases between. CDR1 is DFQATT, CDR2 SNEGSKA, per germline (reference sequence). This CDR3 comprises 11 residues. CDR3 nucleotides: TGCAGTGCTAGAGGAGGTTCCGGCTACACCTTC. Translation: CSARGGSGYTF.

The chain couples TRBV7-9 to TRBJ2-1; 10 bases map to TRBD2. With V trimmed by 4 bases and J by 7 bases, 13 bases remained unmatched. The CDR3 contains 17 residues. Germline values: CDR1 SEHNR, CDR2 FQNEAQ (reference sequence). The CDR3 protein is CASSSGGLAGEANEQFF. Written as DNA, the CDR3 is TGTGCCAGCAGCTCTGGGGGGCTAGCGGGGGAGGCTAATGAGCAGTTCTTC. Combining the CDR3 with reference TRBV7-9 and TRBJ2-1 gives the whole variable domain DTGVSQNPRHKITKRGQNVTFRCDPISEHNRLYWYRQTLGQGPEFLTYFQNEAQLEKSRLLSDRFSAERPKGSFSTLEIQRTEQGDSAMYLCASSSGGLAGEANEQFFGPGTRLTVL.